This entry is about one T cell receptor beta chain. This specimen comes from a study of technical replicates of blood from a handful of donors. TCRdb's table, derived via immunoSEQ multiplex PCR, lists solely in-frame clones and lacks some. This sample has tens of thousands of clones, with 90% to 97% found just once. The CDR3 runs to 15 residues. Germline loops: CDR1 SGDLS, CDR2 YYNGEE. V was clipped by 4 bases and J by 2 bases; unmatched bases: 6. The gene calls are TRBV9 and TRBJ2-1, with 7 positions matching TRBD1. Sequencing used T cells isolated from PBMCs. The sequence was collected from a human donor in good health. The CDR3 is CASSRGGRTYNEQFF. DNA of the CDR3: TGTGCCAGCAGCAGAGGGGGCAGGACCTACAATGAGCAGTTCTTC.